The T cell receptor (beta chain) described here comes from a study of blood T cell repertoires in COVID-19. The germline gives CDR1 SGDLS, CDR2 YYNGEE. The CDR3 runs 15 residues. Trimming took 0 bases from V and 3 from J, leaving 12 bases between them. As to this clone: Other DNA sequences in this sample translate to the same CDR3.

Residents of 24 US areas, aged about 18 to 89 years, made up the participants. Clinical history reported by participants formed the basis on which cohorts were assigned. Within the 2 weeks before study entry, each person in the exposed group met a COVID-19 case. Generated by immunoSEQ multiplex PCR, the TCRdb table keeps only in-frame clones and is missing some. The table includes fewer than 250,000 clones, 90% detected once. The chain couples TRBV9 to TRBJ2-5; tentative D call: TRBD2 (5 bases). This receptor was taken from a man aged 25 to 45 who had been exposed to COVID-19. What was sequenced was PBMCs or T cells enriched from blood (not recorded which). This CDR3 reads CASSVEGGGKETQYF. CDR3 sequence (DNA): TGTGCCAGCAGCGTAGAGGGCGGAGGAAAAGAGACCCAGTACTTC.